The 25 T cell receptor beta chains below were found in one sample sequenced in a study of PD-L1 blockade in urothelial cancer. Generated by immunoSEQ multiplex PCR, the TCRdb table keeps only in-frame clones and is missing some. This table has more than 80,000 clones, about four fifths appearing once. The sample consisted of PBMCs, taken around atezolizumab (anti-PD-L1) treatment. These receptors were obtained from a man aged 70 or older with urothelial cancer.

This clone was recorded once. The rearrangement links TRBV29-1 to TRBJ2-7; 7 bases map to TRBD1. V shed 6 bases, J shed 3 bases, and the junction held 8 bases outside the gene matches. CDR3 length: 13 residues. Germline CDR1 SQVTM, CDR2 ANQGSEA. The CDR3 nucleotides read TGCAGCGTGGCCCGACAGGGTGGCTACGAGCAGTACTTC. Its protein product is CSVARQGGYEQYF.

The J gene is TRBJ2-3, the V gene TRBV7-2, with a tentative D call TRBD2 (5 bases). The V and J ends lost 2 bases and 2 bases respectively, with 8 bases between them. Germline CDR1 reads SGHTA; CDR2 reads FQGNSA. This CDR3 region has 14 residues. CDR3 DNA sequence: TGTGCCAGCAGCTTAACCGGGGTCACAGATACGCAGTATTTT. Its translation: CASSLTGVTDTQYF. Full variable domain (remainder filled in from reference TRBV7-2 and TRBJ2-3): GAGVSQSPSNKVTEKGKDVELRCDPISGHTALYWYRQSLGQGLEFLIYFQGNSAPDKSGLPSDRFSAERTGGSVSTLTIQRTQQEDSAVYLCASSLTGVTDTQYFGPGTRLTVL.

The chain recombines TRBV11-3 with TRBJ1-1; D is undetermined. The CDR3 is 13 residues long. CDR1 and CDR2 (germline): SGHNT, YENEEA. V was trimmed by 4 bases and J by 0 bases, leaving 6 bases between them. DNA for the CDR3: TGTGCCAGCAGCTCAGGTGTGAACACTGAAGCTTTCTTT. Amino acid sequence: CASSSGVNTEAFF.

The rearrangement uses TRBV5-1 and TRBJ2-1, with 11 positions matching TRBD2. J gave up 9 bases and V 0 bases, and 5 bases lay outside the gene matches. CDR3 length equals 15 residues. Germline lookup yields CDR1 SGHRS and CDR2 YFSETQ. CDR3 sequence (DNA): TGCGCCAGCAGCTTGGCACTAGCGGGAGAGGGTGAGCAGTTCTTC. Translated: CASSLALAGEGEQFF.

This clone was seen more than once but under ten times. The chain couples TRBV25-1 to TRBJ2-1; the match to TRBD1 covers 9 bases. The CDR3 loop spans 10 amino acids. Trimming at V came to 9 bases and at J to 14 bases, leaving 5 bases not matched to a gene. CDR1 is MGHDK, CDR2 SYGVNS, per germline. The DNA for the CDR3 is TGTGCCAGTCACAGGGGGCCGAAGTTCTTC. This encodes CASHRGPKFF.

The chain has TRBV5-8 and TRBJ1-1; the D is unclear. Germline assignment: CDR1 SGHTS and CDR2 YDEGEE. This CDR3 is 14 amino acids long. The ends were cut back, 3 bases at V and 1 base at J, with 10 bases in the middle. CDR3 protein: CASSSQRENTEAFF. CDR3 bases: TGTGCCAGCAGCTCTCAGCGGGAGAACACTGAAGCTTTCTTT.

As DNA, the CDR3 is TGCGCCAGCAGCTCCGGGAGGGCGGGGATGAACACTGAAGCTTTCTTT. Amino acid sequence: CASSSGRAGMNTEAFF. This rearrangement joins TRBV5-1 to TRBJ1-1; D is undetermined. The length of the CDR3 is 16 residues. Trimming shortened V by 3 bases and J by 0 bases, and 15 bases separated the two germline ends. Germline loops: CDR1 SGHRS, CDR2 YFSETQ.

The J gene is TRBJ2-3, the V gene TRBV5-1, with TRBD1 matching 7 bases. With V trimmed by 4 bases and J by 4 bases, 9 bases remained unmatched. This CDR3 is 15 amino acids long. CDR1 and CDR2 (germline): SGHRS, YFSETQ. The CDR3 reads CASSPQGVAADTQYF. The CDR3 nucleotides are TGCGCCAGCAGCCCTCAGGGGGTGGCGGCAGATACGCAGTATTTT.

This clone has a handful of counts. The V gene is TRBV7-8, the J gene TRBJ2-1; 9 bases are shared with TRBD2. The CDR3 covers 17 residues. V shed 0 bases and J 7 bases; nucleotides not matched to a gene: 10. The V gene's germline CDR1 is SGHVS and CDR2 FQNEAQ. CDR3 bases: TGTGCCAGCAGCTTAGCGGTTGGCGGGAGGGCCGGGAATGAGCAGTTCTTC. Encoded protein: CASSLAVGGRAGNEQFF.

This clone was observed a few times. This rearrangement joins TRBV5-5 to TRBJ2-1, with TRBD2 matching over 8 bases. Germline CDR1 reads SGHKS; CDR2 reads YYEKEE (reference sequence). The CDR3 has 17 residues. Trimming removed 5 bases from V and 0 bases from J; junction bases left unmatched: 10. Written as DNA, the CDR3 is TGTGCCAGCAGTATCCCAGTGGCGGGAGGCTCCTACAATGAGCAGTTCTTC. Translated: CASSIPVAGGSYNEQFF.

The V call is TRBV5-1, the J call TRBJ2-3; D call uncertain. This CDR3 is built from 15 residues. Trimming stripped 5 bases from V and 2 bases from J, with 15 bases between. CDR1 is SGHRS and CDR2 is YFSETQ in the germline V gene. The CDR3 protein is CASRIDAAVTDTQYF. The DNA for the CDR3 is TGCGCCAGCAGGATCGACGCGGCCGTCACAGATACGCAGTATTTT.

V usage is TRBV5-8 and J usage is TRBJ1-1; D possibly corresponds to TRBD1 (5 bases). The V gene lost 4 bases and the J gene lost 0 bases, with 13 bases spanning the gap. Germline CDR1 and CDR2: SGHTS and YDEGEE. The CDR3 is 15 residues long. The CDR3 DNA is TGTGCCAGCAGCCTAAAAGGACACTTGAACACTGAAGCTTTCTTT. It specifies CASSLKGHLNTEAFF.

The chain has TRBV27 and TRBJ1-4, with D perhaps TRBD1 (6 bases). Trimming shortened V by 3 bases and J by 1 base, and 18 bases separated the two germline ends. CDR1 and CDR2 from the germline V gene are MNHEY and SMNVEV (reference sequence). This CDR3 has 18 amino acids. The CDR3 nucleotides read TGTGCCAGCAGTTTGGGGGCAGGAGGCCCGGGAACTAATGAAAAACTGTTTTTT. Residues: CASSLGAGGPGTNEKLFF.

This clone was observed a single time. At one end the junction does not follow the germline gene, possibly because of a read error. The CDR3 DNA sequence: TGTGCCTGGGGTGTACGCGGGAGTGGGACAGATACGCAGTATTTT. Amino acid sequence: CAWGVRGSGTDTQYF. The rearrangement uses TRBV30 and TRBJ2-3, with 7 bases identical to TRBD2. Germline V CDR1 and CDR2: GTSNPN, SVGIG (reference sequence). The CDR3 loop spans 15 amino acids.

CDR3 in amino acids: CASSPGTSITEAFF. The CDR3, as DNA: TGTGCCAGCAGCCCCGGGACAAGCATCACTGAAGCTTTCTTT. The gene calls are TRBV11-2 and TRBJ1-1; maybe TRBD1 (6 bases). The V end was cut by 5 bases, the J end by 4 bases, with 14 bases between. Per the germline V gene, CDR1 is SGHAT and CDR2 is FQNNGV. This CDR3 comprises 14 residues.

The rearrangement links TRBV27 to TRBJ2-6, with 10 nucleotides matching TRBD1. V shed 6 bases and J 3 bases; nucleotides not matched to a gene: 11. The CDR3 is made up of 18 amino acids. The V gene's germline CDR1 is MNHEY and CDR2 SMNVEV (reference sequence). CDR3 loop: CASRGGQGVIYGANVLTF. The CDR3 DNA is TGTGCCAGCAGAGGCGGACAGGGGGTGATTTATGGGGCCAACGTCCTGACTTTC.

This clone has a count of ten or more. The CDR3 region is CASSLHTTGDYGYTF. As DNA, the CDR3 is TGTGCCAGCAGTCTACATACGACAGGGGACTATGGCTACACCTTC. The rearrangement uses TRBV27 and TRBJ1-2; 8 bases align to TRBD1. CDR3 length: 15 residues. Trimming at V came to 5 bases and at J to 3 bases, leaving 8 bases not matched to a gene. Germline lookup yields CDR1 MNHEY and CDR2 SMNVEV (reference sequence).

The rearrangement uses TRBV19 and TRBJ2-3; 9 bases match TRBD2. CDR1 LNHDA and CDR2 SQIVND come from the germline V gene (reference sequence). This CDR3 comprises 14 residues. The V and J ends lost 5 bases and 4 bases, in that order; junction bases with no gene match: 4. CDR3 residues: CASSGREGADTQYF. The CDR3, as DNA: TGTGCCAGTAGTGGGCGGGAGGGGGCAGATACGCAGTATTTT.

The rearrangement uses TRBV5-8 and TRBJ1-2; no clear D. CDR1 and CDR2 (germline): SGHTS, YDEGEE. This CDR3 is built from 11 residues. The germline V and J ends were trimmed by 3 bases and 6 bases, with 6 bases remaining between them. For the CDR3, the DNA is TGTGCCAGCAGCTGGCAGGATGGCTACACCTTC. Translation gives CASSWQDGYTF.

This clone occurred a few times. V and J are TRBV4-1 and TRBJ1-1; unclear D gene. Trimming shortened V by 0 bases and J by 1 base, and 6 bases separated the two germline ends. The CDR3 runs 14 residues. Per the germline V gene, CDR1 is MGHRA and CDR2 is YSYEKL. The CDR3 region is CASSQDVQNTEAFF. DNA for the CDR3: TGCGCCAGCAGCCAAGATGTACAGAACACTGAAGCTTTCTTT.

This clone was picked up one time. J is TRBJ1-5 and V is TRBV18; 11 nucleotides match TRBD1. The CDR3 totals 16 residues. The V gene's germline CDR1 is KGHSH and CDR2 LQKENI. Unmatched junction bases numbered 8, after V lost 3 bases and J lost 7 bases. CDR3: CASSPSRGQGGQPQHF. CDR3 nucleotide sequence: TGTGCCAGCTCACCGTCAAGGGGACAGGGGGGCCAGCCCCAGCATTTT.

This clone was seen once. The chain employs TRBV6-5 and TRBJ2-1, with D uncertain. The CDR3 sequence is 11 residues long. CDR1 MNHEY and CDR2 SVGAGI come from the germline V gene. V lost 7 bases and J 4 bases, leaving 5 bases between the germline ends. CDR3 bases: TGTGCCAGCAAAGCGTACAATGAGCAGTTCTTC. Protein: CASKAYNEQFF.

A few counts support this clone. The rearrangement joins TRBV29-1 to TRBJ1-1; the match to TRBD1 covers 7 bases. The CDR3 sequence is 14 residues long. The trim removed 2 bases at V and 4 bases at J, leaving 7 bases unmatched. The germline gives CDR1 SQVTM, CDR2 ANQGSEA. The CDR3 DNA sequence: TGCAGCGTTGAAAGAACAGGGGATGGCACTGAAGCTTTCTTT. It encodes CSVERTGDGTEAFF.

The chain joins TRBV5-1 to TRBJ2-3, with a possible D match to TRBD2 (5 bases). This CDR3 contains 13 residues. Looked up from germline, CDR1 is SGHRS and CDR2 is YFSETQ. The V gene lost 0 bases and the J gene lost 6 bases, with 8 bases spanning the gap. The CDR3 DNA reads as TGCGCCAGCAGCTTGGTGGAGGTCGATACGCAGTATTTT. Its translation: CASSLVEVDTQYF.

The CDR3, as DNA: TGTGCCAGCAGCCAGCCGGGACTAGCGGGGACAAACACCGGGGAGCTGTTTTTT. The encoded protein is CASSQPGLAGTNTGELFF. This chain uses TRBV4-2 with TRBJ2-2; TRBD2 matches 13 bases. CDR1 and CDR2 from the germline V gene are LGHNA and YNFKEQ. V lost 3 bases, J lost 2 bases, and 6 bases stayed unmatched. The CDR3 has 18 residues.